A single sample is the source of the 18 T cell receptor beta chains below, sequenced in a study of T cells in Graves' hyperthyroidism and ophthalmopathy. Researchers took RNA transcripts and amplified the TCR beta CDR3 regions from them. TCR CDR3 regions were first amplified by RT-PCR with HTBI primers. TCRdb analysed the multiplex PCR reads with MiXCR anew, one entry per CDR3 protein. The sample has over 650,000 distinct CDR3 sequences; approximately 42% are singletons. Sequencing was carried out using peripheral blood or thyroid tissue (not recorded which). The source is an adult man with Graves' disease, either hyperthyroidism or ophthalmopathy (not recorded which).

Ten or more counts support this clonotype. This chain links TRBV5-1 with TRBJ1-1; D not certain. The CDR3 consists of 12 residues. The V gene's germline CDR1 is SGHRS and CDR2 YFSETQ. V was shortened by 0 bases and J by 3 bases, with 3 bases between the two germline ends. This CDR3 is CASSLEHTEAFF. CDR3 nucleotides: TGCGCCAGCAGCTTGGAACACACTGAAGCTTTCTTT.

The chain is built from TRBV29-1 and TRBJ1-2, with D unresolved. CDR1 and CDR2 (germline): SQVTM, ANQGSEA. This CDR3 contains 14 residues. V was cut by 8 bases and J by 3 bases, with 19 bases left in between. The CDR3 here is CSSQEAESYYGYTF. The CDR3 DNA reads TGCAGCAGCCAAGAGGCAGAGAGTTACTATGGCTACACCTTC.

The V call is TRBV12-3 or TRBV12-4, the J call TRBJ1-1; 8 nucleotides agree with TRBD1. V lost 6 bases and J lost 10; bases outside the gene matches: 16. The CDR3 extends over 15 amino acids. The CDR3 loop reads CASSQDNFWTGTAFF. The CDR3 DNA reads TGTGCCAGCAGCCAAGATAACTTCTGGACAGGGACAGCTTTCTTT.

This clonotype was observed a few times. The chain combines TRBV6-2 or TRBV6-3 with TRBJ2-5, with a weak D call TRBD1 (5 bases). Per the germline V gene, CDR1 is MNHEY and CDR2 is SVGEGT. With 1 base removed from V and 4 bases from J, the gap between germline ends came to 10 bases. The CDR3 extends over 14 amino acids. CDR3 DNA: TGTGCCAGCAGTTACTGGCAGGGTCCAGAGACCCAGTACTTC. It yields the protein CASSYWQGPETQYF.

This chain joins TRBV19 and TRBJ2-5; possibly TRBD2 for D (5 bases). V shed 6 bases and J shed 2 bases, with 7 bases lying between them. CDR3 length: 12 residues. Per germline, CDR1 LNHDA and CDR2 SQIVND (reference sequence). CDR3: CASSGLQETQYF. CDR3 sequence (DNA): TGTGCCAGTAGCGGACTGCAAGAGACCCAGTACTTC. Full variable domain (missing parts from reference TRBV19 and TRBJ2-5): DGGITQSPKYLFRKEGQNVTLSCEQNLNHDAMYWYRQDPGQGLRLIYYSQIVNDFQKGDIAEGYSVSREKKESFPLTVTSAQKNPTAFYLCASSGLQETQYFGPGTRLLVL.

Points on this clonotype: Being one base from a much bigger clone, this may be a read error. DNA for the CDR3: TGTGCCATCAGTGAGCCCAGGGGCTACGAGCAGTACTTC. It codes for CAISEPRGYEQYF. The chain carries TRBV10-3 and TRBJ2-7; D perhaps matches TRBD1 (6 bases). The germline V and J ends were trimmed by 2 bases and 3 bases, with 8 bases remaining between them. The germline V gene encodes CDR1 ENHRY and CDR2 SYGVKD. The CDR3 has 13 residues.

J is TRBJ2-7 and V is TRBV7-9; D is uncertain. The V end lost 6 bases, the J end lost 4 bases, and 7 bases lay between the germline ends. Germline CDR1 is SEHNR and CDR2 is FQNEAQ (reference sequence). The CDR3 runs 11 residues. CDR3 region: CASRNEYEQYF. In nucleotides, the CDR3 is TGTGCCAGCAGGAACGAGTACGAGCAGTACTTC. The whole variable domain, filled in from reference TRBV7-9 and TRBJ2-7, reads DTGVSQNPRHKITKRGQNVTFRCDPISEHNRLYWYRQTLGQGPEFLTYFQNEAQLEKSRLLSDRFSAERPKGSFSTLEIQRTEQGDSAMYLCASRNEYEQYFGPGTRLTVT.

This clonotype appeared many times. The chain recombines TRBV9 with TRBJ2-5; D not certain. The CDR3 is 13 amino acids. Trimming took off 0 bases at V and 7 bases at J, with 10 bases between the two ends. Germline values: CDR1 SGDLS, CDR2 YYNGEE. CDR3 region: CASSVGGWGTQYF. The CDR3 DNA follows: TGTGCCAGCAGCGTAGGTGGATGGGGGACCCAGTACTTC. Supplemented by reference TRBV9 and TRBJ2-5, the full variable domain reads DSGVTQTPKHLITATGQRVTLRCSPRSGDLSVYWYQQSLDQGLQFLIQYYNGEERAKGNILERFSAQQFPDLHSELNLSSLELGDSALYFCASSVGGWGTQYFGPGTRLLVL.

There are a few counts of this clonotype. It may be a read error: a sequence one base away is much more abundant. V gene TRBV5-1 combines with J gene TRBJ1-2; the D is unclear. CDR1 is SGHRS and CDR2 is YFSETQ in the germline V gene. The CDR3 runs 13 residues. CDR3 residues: CASSDGVGYDYTF. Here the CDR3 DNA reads TGCGCCAGCAGCGATGGCGTCGGCTATGACTACACCTTC. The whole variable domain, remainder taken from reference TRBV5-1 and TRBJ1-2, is KAGVTQTPRYLIKTRGQQVTLSCSPISGHRSVSWYQQTPGQGLQFLFEYFSETQRNKGNFPGRFSGRQFSNSRSEMNVSTLELGDSALYLCASSDGVGYDYTFGSGTRLTVV.

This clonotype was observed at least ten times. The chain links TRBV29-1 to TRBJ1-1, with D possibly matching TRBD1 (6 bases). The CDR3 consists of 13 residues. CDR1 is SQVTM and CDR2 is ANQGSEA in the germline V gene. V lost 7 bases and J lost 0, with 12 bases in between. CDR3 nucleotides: TGCAGCGGCAAACAGGGAATGAACACTGAAGCTTTCTTT. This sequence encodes CSGKQGMNTEAFF.

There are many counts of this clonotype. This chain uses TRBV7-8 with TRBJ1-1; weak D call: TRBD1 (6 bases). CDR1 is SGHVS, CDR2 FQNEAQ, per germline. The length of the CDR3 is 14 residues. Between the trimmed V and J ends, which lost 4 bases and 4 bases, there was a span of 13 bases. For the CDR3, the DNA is TGTGCCAGCAGCTCTTTAGGGGGGATCACTGAAGCTTTCTTT. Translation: CASSSLGGITEAFF.

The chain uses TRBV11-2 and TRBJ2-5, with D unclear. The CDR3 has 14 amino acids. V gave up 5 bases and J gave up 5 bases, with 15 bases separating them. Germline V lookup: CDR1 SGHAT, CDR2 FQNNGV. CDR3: CASSQDVAGETQYF. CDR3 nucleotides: TGTGCCAGCAGCCAAGATGTGGCTGGGGAGACCCAGTACTTC.

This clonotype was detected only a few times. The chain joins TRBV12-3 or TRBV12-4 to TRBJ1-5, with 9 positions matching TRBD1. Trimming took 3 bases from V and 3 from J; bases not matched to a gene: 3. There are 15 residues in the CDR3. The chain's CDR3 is CASSFTGGVNQPQHF. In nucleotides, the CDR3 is TGTGCCAGCAGTTTTACAGGGGGCGTCAATCAGCCCCAGCATTTT.

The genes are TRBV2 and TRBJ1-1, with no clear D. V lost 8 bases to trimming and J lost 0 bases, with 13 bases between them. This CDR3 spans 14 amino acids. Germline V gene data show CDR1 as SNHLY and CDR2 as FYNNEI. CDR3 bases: TGTGCCAGCTCGGACCCGACTATGAACACTGAAGCTTTCTTT. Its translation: CASSDPTMNTEAFF.

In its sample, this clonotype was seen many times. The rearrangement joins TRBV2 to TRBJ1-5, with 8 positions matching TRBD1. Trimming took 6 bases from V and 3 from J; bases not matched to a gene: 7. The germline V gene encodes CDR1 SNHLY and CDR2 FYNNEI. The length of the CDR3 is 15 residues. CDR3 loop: CASSHGTGYNQPQHF. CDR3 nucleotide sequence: TGTGCCAGCAGCCACGGGACAGGCTACAATCAGCCCCAGCATTTT.

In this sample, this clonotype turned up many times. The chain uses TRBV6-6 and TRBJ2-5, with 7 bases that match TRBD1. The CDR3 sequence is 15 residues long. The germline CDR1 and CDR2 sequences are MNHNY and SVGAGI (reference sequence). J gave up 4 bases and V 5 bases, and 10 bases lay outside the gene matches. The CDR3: CASSDRDRGGETQYF. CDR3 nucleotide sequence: TGTGCCAGCAGTGACCGGGACAGAGGGGGAGAGACCCAGTACTTC.

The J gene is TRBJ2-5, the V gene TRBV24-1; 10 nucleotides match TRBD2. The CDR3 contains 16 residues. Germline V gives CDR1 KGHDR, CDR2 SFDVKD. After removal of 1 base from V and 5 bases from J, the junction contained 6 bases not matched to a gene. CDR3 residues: CATSDFSSGRGETQYF. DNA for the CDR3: TGTGCCACCAGTGATTTTTCTAGCGGGAGAGGGGAGACCCAGTACTTC.

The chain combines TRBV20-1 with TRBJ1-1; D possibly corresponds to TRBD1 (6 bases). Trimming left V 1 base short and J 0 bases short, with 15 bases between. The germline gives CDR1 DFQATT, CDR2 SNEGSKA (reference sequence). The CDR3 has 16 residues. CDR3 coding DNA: TGCAGTGCTAGAGCTACGGGGGGCCACCTGAACACTGAAGCTTTCTTT. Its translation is CSARATGGHLNTEAFF.